These 15 T cell receptor beta chains were sequenced from one sample in a study of T cell changes during pregnancy in multiple sclerosis. Produced via immunoSEQ multiplex PCR; TCRdb's table is partial and in-frame only. This table holds some 20,000 clones, over 85% found once. This material consisted of CD8+ T cells from peripheral blood mononuclear cells, taken in the second trimester of pregnancy. The receptors were sampled from a female donor in good health, enrolled as a control in a pregnancy study.

The chain recombines TRBV27 with TRBJ1-4, with D perhaps TRBD1 (6 bases). The germline CDR1 and CDR2 sequences are MNHEY and SMNVEV (reference sequence). The CDR3 consists of 14 residues. V dropped 3 bases and J dropped 8 bases, with 13 bases sitting between them. In DNA form, the CDR3 reads TGTGCCAGCAGTTTGGTGAGGGGGAGCGAAAAACTGTTTTTT. It is translated as CASSLVRGSEKLFF.

This clone was seen a handful of times. This chain uses TRBV6-4 with TRBJ2-2; 9 bases agree with TRBD2. J was trimmed by 3 bases and V by 4 bases; bases with no gene match: 0. This CDR3 is built from 14 residues. Per germline, CDR1 MRHNA and CDR2 SNTAGT. Here the CDR3 reads CASSASGDTGELFF. The CDR3 DNA reads TGTGCCAGCAGTGCTAGCGGGGACACCGGGGAGCTGTTTTTT.

The CDR3 coding sequence is TGTGCCAGCAGCTTGACGGGGGGACGAACCGATACGCAGTATTTT. Its protein product is CASSLTGGRTDTQYF. The V call is TRBV7-9, the J call TRBJ2-3, with 7 bases matching TRBD2. After removal of 3 bases from V and 6 bases from J, the junction contained 9 bases not matched to a gene. CDR1 is SEHNR and CDR2 is FQNEAQ in the germline V gene (reference sequence). This CDR3 is built from 15 residues.

The J gene is TRBJ2-5, the V gene TRBV11-1; 7 bases agree with TRBD1. This CDR3 region has 13 residues. V lost 2 bases to trimming and J lost 5 bases; unmatched junction nucleotides: 2. Germline CDR1 and CDR2: SGHAT and FQDESV (reference sequence). The CDR3 sequence: CASSLQGEETQYF. For the CDR3, the DNA is TGTGCCAGCAGCTTACAGGGGGAGGAGACCCAGTACTTC. Looking up the rest from reference TRBV11-1 and TRBJ2-5 gives the full variable domain: EAEVAQSPRYKITEKSQAVAFWCDPISGHATLYWYRQILGQGPELLVQFQDESVVDDSQLPKDRFSAERLKGVDSTLKIQPAELGDSAMYLCASSLQGEETQYFGPGTRLLVL.

The V call is TRBV27, the J call TRBJ2-4; 10 bases align to TRBD2. This CDR3 contains 18 residues. Per germline, CDR1 MNHEY and CDR2 SMNVEV (reference sequence). J lost 0 bases, V lost 6 bases, and 11 bases had no gene match. The CDR3 is CASRKSGRDLLAKNIQYF. The CDR3 DNA reads as TGTGCCAGCAGAAAGAGCGGGAGGGATCTATTAGCCAAAAACATTCAGTACTTC.

This clone was recorded once. V gene TRBV6-1 combines with J gene TRBJ2-4; D remains ambiguous. This CDR3 has 13 residues. Germline V gene data show CDR1 as MNHNS and CDR2 as SASEGT. Trimming removed 4 bases from V and 8 bases from J, with 12 bases in between. Here the CDR3 reads CASSVARLDIQYF. In DNA, the CDR3 is TGTGCCAGCAGTGTTGCGCGATTAGACATTCAGTACTTC.

The V gene is TRBV9, the J gene TRBJ2-1, with 7 bases fitting TRBD2. The CDR3 spans 14 residues. In germline, CDR1 is SGDLS, CDR2 YYNGEE. Trimming cost V 0 bases and J 7 bases; bases outside gene matches: 4. The CDR3 DNA follows: TGTGCCAGCAGCGTAGCGGGCGGGGGAAATGAGCAGTTCTTC. It is translated as CASSVAGGGNEQFF.

V and J are TRBV4-3 and TRBJ1-1; TRBD1 is a possible D gene (5 bases). V was clipped by 0 bases and J by 7 bases, with 18 bases between them. This CDR3 comprises 16 residues. The germline gives CDR1 LGHNA, CDR2 YSLEER. The CDR3 DNA follows: TGCGCCAGCAGCCAAGACGGGGGAGGAGGGCCAAATGAAGCTTTCTTT. Translation gives CASSQDGGGGPNEAFF.

This sequence joins TRBV7-9 and TRBJ2-7; no definite D call. This CDR3 spans 15 amino acids. Germline CDR1 and CDR2: SEHNR and FQNEAQ (reference sequence). The V end lost 5 bases, the J end lost 1 base, and 15 bases lay between the germline ends. The chain's CDR3 is CASSARLLTSYEQYF. The DNA for the CDR3 is TGTGCCAGCAGCGCCAGACTGCTCACTTCCTACGAGCAGTACTTC.

The chain recombines TRBV6-6 with TRBJ2-4; 8 nucleotides agree with TRBD2. CDR3 length equals 16 residues. V lost 0 bases, J lost 8 bases, and 9 bases stayed unmatched. CDR1 and CDR2 (germline): MNHNY, SVGAGI (reference sequence). The CDR3 bases are TGTGCCAGCAGTTACTCAGCCCGTCCGCGGGAGGACATTCAGTACTTC. Translating gives CASSYSARPREDIQYF.

This chain uses TRBV10-2 with TRBJ2-7; 9 nucleotides align to TRBD1. CDR3 length: 15 amino acids. Germline V gene sequence: CDR1 WSHSY, CDR2 SAAADI. Unmatched junction bases numbered 4, after V lost 0 bases and J lost 4 bases. For the CDR3, the DNA is TGCGCCAGCAGTGAGTCCACAGGGGGCTTTTACGAGCAGTACTTC. Translation gives CASSESTGGFYEQYF.

The V gene is TRBV6-6, the J gene TRBJ2-7; the match to TRBD2 covers 7 bases. Trimming took 0 bases from V and 2 from J; bases not matched to a gene: 4. CDR1 MNHNY and CDR2 SVGAGI come from the germline V gene (reference sequence). This CDR3 comprises 15 residues. CDR3 sequence reads: CASSYSSSGTYEQYF. In nucleotides, the CDR3 is TGTGCCAGCAGTTACTCTTCTAGCGGAACCTACGAGCAGTACTTC.

Remarks on this clone: An end of the junction does not agree with germline; a read error may underlie this. V gene TRBV27 combines with J gene TRBJ1-2; D uncertain. Per the germline V gene, CDR1 is MNHEY and CDR2 is SMNVEV (reference sequence). The CDR3 covers 13 residues. CDR3 nucleotide sequence: TGTGCCACCAGTCACGGGGAGGTTGGGGGCTACACCTTC. Encoded protein: CATSHGEVGGYTF.

The chain joins TRBV10-1 to TRBJ2-1; a weak D match, TRBD2 (5 bases). From germline, CDR1 is WNHNN and CDR2 SYGVQD (reference sequence). V was pared by 2 bases and J by 2 bases, with 10 bases between. CDR3 size: 15 residues. This chain's CDR3 is CASSEPAEAYNEQFF. The CDR3 DNA follows: TGCGCCAGCAGTGAGCCCGCGGAGGCCTACAATGAGCAGTTCTTC.

This rearrangement joins TRBV15 to TRBJ2-3; D possibly corresponds to TRBD2 (6 bases). The length of the CDR3 is 15 residues. CDR1 and CDR2 from the germline V gene are LNHNV and YYDKDF (reference sequence). Trimming took 8 bases from V and 3 from J, leaving 18 bases between them. The CDR3 loop reads CATSGGSSVTDTQYF. The CDR3 nucleotides read TGTGCCACCTCTGGAGGGTCTAGCGTAACAGATACGCAGTATTTT.